This TCR beta chain was found in a study of vaccination effects on CD4 cells after COVID-19. Study information: Antigen-specific CD4+ T cells expanded by the ViraFEST assay with viral peptide pools were then sequenced.

Comments on this clone: Its antigen is unidentified.

The CDR3 has 15 residues. The V and J ends lost 6 bases and 5 bases, in that order; junction bases with no gene match: 8. Per the germline V gene, CDR1 is SGHAT and CDR2 is FQNNGV. The assay was immunoSEQ multiplex PCR, and TCRdb's table has in-frame clones only and misses some. This table has around 25,000 clones, around 67% appearing once. Subsequent to a culture period of roughly 11 days, CD4+ T cells were isolated. Vaccine recipients, nucleocapsid antibody negative, had no prior SARS-CoV-2 infection. A half-volume exchange with IL-2 medium occurred on days 3 and 7. This sequence was found in a human donor who received a COVID-19 vaccine. This sequence joins TRBV11-2 and TRBJ2-5; 11 bases agree with TRBD2. Here the sequenced sample was CD4+ T cells from PBMCs cultured without peptide, taken before COVID-19 vaccination. CDR3 sequence reads: CASRPLAGGLETQYF. DNA for the CDR3: TGTGCCAGCAGACCTTTAGCGGGGGGGCTGGAGACCCAGTACTTC.